This T cell receptor beta chain was captured by sequencing in a study of CD8+ T cells in alopecia areata. Study observations and caveats: On tofacitinib, scalp clonality and expanded CD8+ clones among top 100 fell significantly.

RNA extraction was followed by reverse transcription into cDNA, which acted as the sequencing template. This table comes from immunoSEQ multiplex PCR, and its TCRdb copy is limited to in-frame clones, with some not included. The data contain roughly 180,000 clones, roughly three fifths of them singletons. Described treatment: oral pan-JAK inhibitor, 5-10 mg twice daily. Individuals with alopecia areata gave both lesional scalp punch biopsies and peripheral blood for collection. About this clone: Its antigen is unidentified.

Here the sequenced sample was CD4+ T cells sorted from blood, taken at week 4, from a patient treated with tofacitinib. The source is a human donor with alopecia areata.

In DNA, the CDR3 is TGCGCCAGCAGACCGGGACTAGGGACCTACAATGAGCAGTTCTTC. Protein sequence: CASRPGLGTYNEQFF. This rearrangement joins TRBV5-1 to TRBJ2-1, with 8 positions matching TRBD2. V was pared by 5 bases and J by 2 bases, with 6 bases of the junction left unmatched. Germline V gene sequence: CDR1 SGHRS, CDR2 YFSETQ. The CDR3 contains 15 residues.